This T cell receptor beta chain originates from a study of blood T cell repertoires in COVID-19. Overall study context: Italy, Spain and the United States were the sources of the convalescent and acute COVID-19 samples. T cells, B-cell-depleted T cells, or PBMCs provided the cDNA or gDNA that served as material.

CDR3 length: 16 amino acids. The V gene's germline CDR1 is SGHRS and CDR2 YFSETQ. V was pared by 0 bases and J by 7 bases, with 17 bases between. Using immunoSEQ multiplex PCR, the repertoire was profiled, and TCRdb retains in-frame clones only, with some absent. The sample lists more than 250,000 clones, over 80% occurring once. The sequenced sample consisted of peripheral blood. V usage is TRBV5-1 and J usage is TRBJ2-1; TRBD2 might be the D (5 bases). The sequence was collected from a man aged 60 to 69 who had recovered from COVID-19. CDR3 nucleotides: TGCGCCAGCAGCTTGGGAGGGCGGGTGGACGGGAATGAGCAGTTCTTC. It encodes CASSLGGRVDGNEQFF. The variable domain in full, with the rest retrieved from reference TRBV5-1 and TRBJ2-1, is KAGVTQTPRYLIKTRGQQVTLSCSPISGHRSVSWYQQTPGQGLQFLFEYFSETQRNKGNFPGRFSGRQFSNSRSEMNVSTLELGDSALYLCASSLGGRVDGNEQFFGPGTRLTVL.